This T cell receptor (beta chain) was captured by sequencing in a study of blood T cell repertoires in COVID-19. Study background: Researchers got acute and convalescent COVID-19 samples from the United States, Italy and Spain. The analysed material was cDNA or gDNA that came from T cells, B-cell-depleted T cells, or PBMCs.

In the original workflow: Estimated nucleated cell counts came from reference gene primer amplification. Data came from immunoSEQ multiplex PCR; TCRdb stores just in-frame clones and leaves some out. The D gene and trimming were derived from the DNA, and the V and J assignments and clone size from that table. The data show 35,000 to 45,000 clones, more than 75% seen once. Looked up from germline, CDR1 is SGDLS and CDR2 is YYNGEE. The CDR3 loop spans 16 amino acids. V was clipped by 4 bases and J by 2 bases, with 16 bases between them. This TCR was sampled from a woman aged 70-85 years in a cohort sampled during active COVID-19. The rearrangement uses TRBV9 and TRBJ1-3; D gene uncertain. Sequenced: peripheral blood. CDR3 region: CASSPRRPQAGNTIYF. Here the CDR3 DNA reads TGTGCCAGCAGCCCCCGCAGGCCCCAGGCTGGAAACACCATATATTTT.